A selection of T cell receptor beta chains follows, all from one sample in a study of post-analysis software for immune sequencing data. TCRdb re-derived calls from the PCR reads in MiXCR, one entry per CDR3 protein. The sample includes 750,000 to 950,000 distinct CDR3 sequences, approximately 57% of them seen just once. The sequenced material came from blood. The receptors stem from a girl aged 5 to 17 with multiple sclerosis. The CDR3 runs from the conserved cysteine through the conserved F or W. The order of the fields is V gene, clone size, J gene, D gene, CDR3 DNA, CDR3 protein. D genes are given only for firm matches. Not every row has a clone size; where given, it reads once, few, many or a size class.

V gene: TRBV5-1
clone size: -
J gene: TRBJ2-7
D gene: -
CDR3 DNA: TGCGCCAGCACCATCTCCCAGGGTTCGGTCTCCTACAATGAGCAGTACTTC
CDR3 protein: CASTISQGSVSYNEQYF

V gene: TRBV7-9
clone size: -
J gene: TRBJ2-7
D gene: -
CDR3 DNA: TGTGCCAGCAGCTACGGAGGGGTCTACGAGCAGTACTTC
CDR3 protein: CASSYGGVYEQYF

V gene: TRBV7-9
clone size: -
J gene: TRBJ2-5
D gene: -
CDR3 DNA: TGTGCCAGCAGCCCCCAACTCGGGACGACCCAAGAGACCCAGTACTTC
CDR3 protein: CASSPQLGTTQETQYF

V gene: TRBV7-9
clone size: -
J gene: TRBJ2-1
D gene: TRBD2
CDR3 DNA: TGTGCCAGCGGCGTACTAGCGGGAGTTTACAATGAGCAGTTCTTC
CDR3 protein: CASGVLAGVYNEQFF

V gene: TRBV6-6
clone size: -
J gene: TRBJ2-7
D gene: -
CDR3 DNA: TGTGCCAGCAGTTACTCGAACAGTCCGGGACGGACCTACGAGCAGTACTTC
CDR3 protein: CASSYSNSPGRTYEQYF

V gene: TRBV7-3
clone size: -
J gene: TRBJ2-5
D gene: TRBD2
CDR3 DNA: TGTGCCAGCAGCGCATCCCTAGCGGGAGCACCAGAGACCCAGTACTTC
CDR3 protein: CASSASLAGAPETQYF

V gene: TRBV4-1
clone size: -
J gene: TRBJ2-3
D gene: TRBD1
CDR3 DNA: TGCGCCAGCAGCCAAGTAATCGCCTCGGGACAGGTCCGGTATTTT
CDR3 protein: CASSQVIASGQVRYF

V gene: TRBV7-9
clone size: few
J gene: TRBJ2-1
D gene: TRBD2
CDR3 DNA: TGTGCCAGCAGCTTATTTTGGCTAGCGGGAAATGAGCAGTTCTTC
CDR3 protein: CASSLFWLAGNEQFF

V gene: TRBV20-1
clone size: -
J gene: TRBJ2-3
D gene: TRBD2
CDR3 DNA: TGCAGTGCTAGTGCCCCCGGACTAGCGGGAGGCCTAGATACGCAGTATTTT
CDR3 protein: CSASAPGLAGGLDTQYF

V gene: TRBV29-1
clone size: -
J gene: TRBJ1-5
D gene: -
CDR3 DNA: TGCAGCGCTACACTCTCCGTTCCGGGACAGCCCCAGCATTTT
CDR3 protein: CSATLSVPGQPQHF

V gene: TRBV12-3/TRBV12-4
clone size: -
J gene: TRBJ2-2
D gene: -
CDR3 DNA: TGTGCCAGCAGTGGGCCCTCCCGGGGGGCAGGGACCGGGGAGCTGTTTTTT
CDR3 protein: CASSGPSRGAGTGELFF

V gene: TRBV5-1
clone size: -
J gene: TRBJ2-1
D gene: TRBD1
CDR3 DNA: TGCGCCAGCACCCGGGACAGGGCTCCTTATGAGCAGTTCTTC
CDR3 protein: CASTRDRAPYEQFF

V gene: TRBV7-7
clone size: -
J gene: TRBJ2-5
D gene: -
CDR3 DNA: TGTGCTACCTCGCTGGGGCCAGGGTTGAGTGAGCAGTACTTC
CDR3 protein: CATSLGPGLSEQYF

V gene: TRBV3-1
clone size: -
J gene: TRBJ2-1
D gene: TRBD2
CDR3 DNA: TGTGCCAGCAGCCAATATCCGACTAGCAGGGAGTTCTTC
CDR3 protein: CASSQYPTSREFF

V gene: TRBV20-1
clone size: -
J gene: TRBJ1-2
D gene: -
CDR3 DNA: TGCAGTGCTAGAGCTGGGTCCGCCTATGGCTACACCTTC
CDR3 protein: CSARAGSAYGYTF

V gene: TRBV7-2
clone size: few
J gene: TRBJ2-7
D gene: TRBD1
CDR3 DNA: TGTGCCAGCAGCTTTGGGACAGGGATCCCCTACGAGCAGTACTTC
CDR3 protein: CASSFGTGIPYEQYF

V gene: TRBV5-1
clone size: -
J gene: TRBJ1-2
D gene: -
CDR3 DNA: TGCGCCAGCAGCTTGCAGGGGCCCAGCGATGGCTACACCTTC
CDR3 protein: CASSLQGPSDGYTF

V gene: TRBV7-3
clone size: -
J gene: TRBJ2-1
D gene: TRBD2
CDR3 DNA: TGTGCCAGCAGCTCCCTCGTGGCTAGCGGGAGGCCGGGCAATGAGCAGTTCTTC
CDR3 protein: CASSSLVASGRPGNEQFF

V gene: TRBV7-2
clone size: -
J gene: TRBJ1-2
D gene: TRBD1
CDR3 DNA: TGTGCCAGCAGCTTAGCAGGGGGCATGGGCTACACCTTC
CDR3 protein: CASSLAGGMGYTF

V gene: TRBV20-1
clone size: -
J gene: TRBJ2-1
D gene: -
CDR3 DNA: TGCAGTGCTAGAGATCGTGCTCGTATCCAACTGGGTGAGCAGTTCTTC
CDR3 protein: CSARDRARIQLGEQFF

V gene: TRBV29-1
clone size: few
J gene: TRBJ2-1
D gene: -
CDR3 DNA: TGCAGCGTTCCGGCGGGACCCCACAATGAGCAGTTCTTC
CDR3 protein: CSVPAGPHNEQFF

V gene: TRBV27
clone size: once
J gene: TRBJ1-1
D gene: -
CDR3 DNA: TGTGCCAGCAGTAACTTGGGCTACACTGAAGCTTTCTTT
CDR3 protein: CASSNLGYTEAFF

V gene: TRBV10-1
clone size: -
J gene: TRBJ2-7
D gene: -
CDR3 DNA: TGCGCCAGCAGTGAGTCGGGGAACTACGAGCAGTACTTC
CDR3 protein: CASSESGNYEQYF

V gene: TRBV7-6
clone size: few
J gene: TRBJ1-2
D gene: -
CDR3 DNA: TGTGCCAGCAGCGGGCCAACCCAGAGAATAACTAACTATGGCTACACCTTC
CDR3 protein: CASSGPTQRITNYGYTF

V gene: TRBV4-1
clone size: -
J gene: TRBJ2-7
D gene: TRBD1
CDR3 DNA: TGCGCCAGCAGCCAAGATGAGGGGGCTGGCGAGCAGTACTTC
CDR3 protein: CASSQDEGAGEQYF

V gene: TRBV5-1
clone size: few
J gene: TRBJ2-3
D gene: TRBD2
CDR3 DNA: TGCGCCAGCGCCGGGACTACCTCCGATACGCAGTATTTT
CDR3 protein: CASAGTTSDTQYF

V gene: TRBV12-3/TRBV12-4
clone size: few
J gene: TRBJ1-5
D gene: -
CDR3 DNA: TGTGCCAGCACCGCGATGGGTGGCAATCAGCCCCAGCATTTT
CDR3 protein: CASTAMGGNQPQHF

V gene: TRBV20-1
clone size: -
J gene: TRBJ2-4
D gene: -
CDR3 DNA: TGCAGTGCTAGATCCAGTTTGGTAGCCAAAAACATTCAGTACTTC
CDR3 protein: CSARSSLVAKNIQYF

V gene: TRBV20-1
clone size: -
J gene: TRBJ2-7
D gene: -
CDR3 DNA: TGCAGTGCTAACCAGGCTGGTGTCTCCTACGAGCAGTACTTC
CDR3 protein: CSANQAGVSYEQYF

V gene: TRBV20-1
clone size: few
J gene: TRBJ2-1
D gene: -
CDR3 DNA: TGCAGTGCCCGGACGCGGGGTGAGCAGTTCTTC
CDR3 protein: CSARTRGEQFF

V gene: TRBV10-3
clone size: -
J gene: TRBJ2-1
D gene: -
CDR3 DNA: TGTGCCATCAGTGAGTCGAGGTTGGGCAGGACGGGAAATGAGCAGTTCTTC
CDR3 protein: CAISESRLGRTGNEQFF

V gene: TRBV5-1
clone size: -
J gene: TRBJ2-4
D gene: -
CDR3 DNA: TGCGCCAGCAGCTTGGGCAGGGACGGGAACATTCAGTACTTC
CDR3 protein: CASSLGRDGNIQYF

V gene: TRBV3-1
clone size: -
J gene: TRBJ2-7
D gene: TRBD2
CDR3 DNA: TGTGCCAGCAGCCAAGCGCGGGGGGGCTATTACGAGCAGTACTTC
CDR3 protein: CASSQARGGYYEQYF

V gene: TRBV20-1
clone size: many
J gene: TRBJ2-7
D gene: TRBD2
CDR3 DNA: TGCAGTGCCCGGTTAGCGGGGGGCTCCTACGAGCAGTACTTC
CDR3 protein: CSARLAGGSYEQYF

V gene: TRBV20-1
clone size: few
J gene: TRBJ1-5
D gene: -
CDR3 DNA: TGCAGTGCTAGAGATCGGAGAAATCAGCCCCAGCATTTT
CDR3 protein: CSARDRRNQPQHF

V gene: TRBV5-5
clone size: -
J gene: TRBJ1-2
D gene: -
CDR3 DNA: TGTGCCAGTAGCTTGGGGCGGACAGCTAACTATGGCTACACCTTC
CDR3 protein: CASSLGRTANYGYTF

V gene: TRBV9
clone size: -
J gene: TRBJ2-6
D gene: TRBD1
CDR3 DNA: TGTGCCAGCAGCGGGGGGACAGTCGCTCTGGCGGCCAACGTCCTGACTTTC
CDR3 protein: CASSGGTVALAANVLTF

V gene: TRBV29-1
clone size: -
J gene: TRBJ2-1
D gene: -
CDR3 DNA: TGCAGCGTTGCCGTCGATGAGCAGTTCTTC
CDR3 protein: CSVAVDEQFF

V gene: TRBV20-1
clone size: once
J gene: TRBJ1-5
D gene: -
CDR3 DNA: TGCAGTGCTAGAGATTACGCGAAGGCAGTTAATCAGCCCCAGCATTTT
CDR3 protein: CSARDYAKAVNQPQHF

V gene: TRBV9
clone size: few
J gene: TRBJ2-1
D gene: TRBD2
CDR3 DNA: TGTGCCAGCAATTCAGCGGGGAGTAGGAATGAGCAGTTCTTC
CDR3 protein: CASNSAGSRNEQFF

V gene: TRBV4-1
clone size: -
J gene: TRBJ2-5
D gene: -
CDR3 DNA: TGCGCCAGCAGCCCGGATGCACAAGAGACCCAGTACTTC
CDR3 protein: CASSPDAQETQYF

V gene: TRBV6-5
clone size: -
J gene: TRBJ1-1
D gene: TRBD1
CDR3 DNA: TGTGCCAGCAGTTACAGGGGACAGGGGATGAACACTGAAGCTTTCTTT
CDR3 protein: CASSYRGQGMNTEAFF

V gene: TRBV2
clone size: once
J gene: TRBJ1-1
D gene: TRBD1
CDR3 DNA: TGTGCCACGGAACAGGGGAATTTGAACACTGAAGCTTTCTTT
CDR3 protein: CATEQGNLNTEAFF

V gene: TRBV2
clone size: -
J gene: TRBJ2-5
D gene: -
CDR3 DNA: TGTGCCAGCAGTGGACGCCGGGGGACCCAGTACTTC
CDR3 protein: CASSGRRGTQYF

V gene: TRBV12-3/TRBV12-4
clone size: -
J gene: TRBJ2-7
D gene: TRBD2
CDR3 DNA: TGTGCCACGGGCCTTATGGGGGAGGGTATGTACTTC
CDR3 protein: CATGLMGEGMYF

V gene: TRBV7-8
clone size: -
J gene: TRBJ1-2
D gene: TRBD1
CDR3 DNA: TGTGCCAGCAGCTTAACCACCGGGGACAGTACCCCTTTTGGCTACACCTTC
CDR3 protein: CASSLTTGDSTPFGYTF

V gene: TRBV7-9
clone size: -
J gene: TRBJ1-5
D gene: -
CDR3 DNA: TGTGCCAGCAGCGTACAGGGATCAGGTCAGCCCCAGCATTTT
CDR3 protein: CASSVQGSGQPQHF

V gene: TRBV4-1
clone size: few
J gene: TRBJ2-7
D gene: -
CDR3 DNA: TGCGCCAGCAGCCAAGAAGGTTATACAAGAAACTACGAGCAGTACTTC
CDR3 protein: CASSQEGYTRNYEQYF

V gene: TRBV7-2
clone size: -
J gene: TRBJ2-7
D gene: -
CDR3 DNA: TGTGCCAGCAGCTTCGGTGGCTTTACCTACGAGCAGTACTTC
CDR3 protein: CASSFGGFTYEQYF

V gene: TRBV10-3
clone size: few
J gene: TRBJ2-1
D gene: -
CDR3 DNA: TGTGCCATCAGAGGACTGAGTTCGAATGAGCAGTTCTTC
CDR3 protein: CAIRGLSSNEQFF

V gene: TRBV27
clone size: -
J gene: TRBJ2-7
D gene: -
CDR3 DNA: TGTGCCAGCAGGGACAGCGGAAACTCCTACGAGCAGTACTTC
CDR3 protein: CASRDSGNSYEQYF

V gene: TRBV29-1
clone size: -
J gene: TRBJ2-7
D gene: -
CDR3 DNA: TGCAGCGTGTGGGGGAAGGCGGTCCACGAGCAGTACTTC
CDR3 protein: CSVWGKAVHEQYF

V gene: TRBV7-9
clone size: -
J gene: TRBJ2-5
D gene: -
CDR3 DNA: TGTGCCAGCAGCTTAGGAAGTTGGAGTGACAGAAAGCAAGAGACCCAGTACTTC
CDR3 protein: CASSLGSWSDRKQETQYF

V gene: TRBV5-1
clone size: -
J gene: TRBJ2-7
D gene: TRBD2
CDR3 DNA: TGCGCCAGCAGCTTGGGAGTAGCGGGGGGATCCTACGAGCAGTACTTC
CDR3 protein: CASSLGVAGGSYEQYF

V gene: TRBV27
clone size: -
J gene: TRBJ2-5
D gene: -
CDR3 DNA: TGTGCCAGCAGTCTATATCCTTATCGGGAGACCCAGTACTTC
CDR3 protein: CASSLYPYRETQYF

V gene: TRBV7-2
clone size: -
J gene: TRBJ2-5
D gene: TRBD1
CDR3 DNA: TGTGCCAGCAGCTCCGGACAGGGAGCTCAAGAGACCCAGTACTTC
CDR3 protein: CASSSGQGAQETQYF

V gene: TRBV4-1
clone size: -
J gene: TRBJ1-6
D gene: -
CDR3 DNA: TGCGCCAGCAGCCAAGATCTTGGGAGCTCCTATAATTCACCCCTCCACTTT
CDR3 protein: CASSQDLGSSYNSPLHF

V gene: TRBV29-1
clone size: -
J gene: TRBJ1-2
D gene: -
CDR3 DNA: TGCAGCGTCGTTACAGGGATGGACTATGGCTACACCTTC
CDR3 protein: CSVVTGMDYGYTF

V gene: TRBV7-6
clone size: -
J gene: TRBJ2-5
D gene: TRBD2
CDR3 DNA: TGTGCCAGCAGCAAACTAGCGGGGAACCAAGAGACCCAGTACTTC
CDR3 protein: CASSKLAGNQETQYF